These 26 T cell receptor beta chains came from one sample sequenced in a study of T cells in Graves' hyperthyroidism and ophthalmopathy. RNA transcripts gave rise to amplified TCR beta CDR3 regions. Initially, a first-round RT-PCR of the TCR CDR3 employed the HTBI primer set. TCRdb reprocessed the multiplex PCR reads with MiXCR, giving one entry per CDR3 protein. The sample has about 400,000 distinct CDR3 sequences; roughly 14% are singletons. Sample: blood. All receptors derive from a man aged 18-30 years with Graves' ophthalmopathy.

This clonotype occurred a few times. J is TRBJ1-6 and V is TRBV30; D unresolved. CDR1 is GTSNPN and CDR2 is SVGIG in the germline V gene (reference sequence). The CDR3 has 13 residues. V was shortened by 4 bases and J by 8 bases, with 12 bases between the two germline ends. CDR3 nucleotide sequence: TGTGCCTGGACCGAGACCTTCGATTCACCCCTCCACTTT. Its protein product is CAWTETFDSPLHF.

This clonotype has more than one count but fewer than ten. A single base separates this from a much larger clone, so it may be a read error. The chain is built from TRBV5-1 and TRBJ1-1, with D unresolved. Germline V gene lookup returns CDR1 SGHRS and CDR2 YFSETQ. Trimming took off 4 bases at V and 1 base at J, with 14 bases between the two ends. The CDR3 has 15 residues. CDR3 amino acids: CASSLRALENTEAFF. Here the CDR3 DNA reads TGCGCCAGCAGCCTGCGGGCCTTGGAGAACACTGAAGCTTTCTTT. The full variable domain, its missing parts supplied by reference TRBV5-1 and TRBJ1-1, is KAGVTQTPRYLIKTRGQQVTLSCSPISGHRSVSWYQQTPGQGLQFLFEYFSETQRNKGNFPGRFSGRQFSNSRSEMNVSTLELGDSALYLCASSLRALENTEAFFGQGTRLTVV.

This rearrangement joins TRBV6-2 or TRBV6-3 to TRBJ2-4; maybe TRBD2 (7 bases). Per the germline V gene, CDR1 is MNHEY and CDR2 is SVGEGT. V gave up 10 bases and J gave up 2 bases, with 15 bases separating them. The CDR3 has 14 amino acids. The CDR3: CATTRGGPKNIQYF. For the CDR3, the DNA is TGTGCCACCACAAGGGGGGGACCCAAAAACATTCAGTACTTC.

This clonotype was detected many times. The J gene is TRBJ1-1, the V gene TRBV12-3 or TRBV12-4, with unresolved D. Trimming shortened V by 6 bases and J by 3 bases, and 14 bases separated the two germline ends. The CDR3 length is 14 residues. The CDR3 reads CASSPFPDYTEAFF. CDR3 coding DNA: TGTGCCAGCAGCCCTTTTCCGGACTACACTGAAGCTTTCTTT.

This clonotype was detected many times. The V and J genes are TRBV20-1 and TRBJ2-7, with TRBD2 matching over 8 bases. The CDR3 extends over 15 amino acids. Unmatched junction bases numbered 9, after V lost 3 bases and J lost 2 bases. Germline loops: CDR1 DFQATT, CDR2 SNEGSKA (reference sequence). The CDR3 region is CSARVTGGPAYEQYF. CDR3 sequence (DNA): TGCAGTGCTAGGGTTACGGGAGGGCCCGCCTACGAGCAGTACTTC.

This clonotype was counted only a few times. The chain employs TRBV9 and TRBJ1-2; no definite D call. Germline CDR1 is SGDLS and CDR2 is YYNGEE. V lost 5 bases, J lost 11 bases, and 10 bases lay in between. The CDR3 runs to 10 residues. The DNA of the CDR3 is TGTGCCAGCAGGGGAGCGAGGTACACCTTC. It codes for CASRGARYTF.

This clonotype was seen at least ten times. The chain employs TRBV12-3 or TRBV12-4 and TRBJ2-7, with D possibly called TRBD1 or TRBD2 (6 bases each). Trimming stripped 1 base from V and 7 bases from J, with 11 bases between. The CDR3 runs to 13 residues. CDR3 bases: TGTGCCAGCAGTTTAGGAACAGGGAGGGAGCAGTACTTC. Its protein is CASSLGTGREQYF.

This clonotype was observed at least ten times. The J gene is TRBJ2-5, the V gene TRBV2; TRBD2 aligns across 11 bases. The CDR3 is 15 residues long. V dropped 6 bases and J dropped 4; count of bases not matched to a gene: 7. CDR1 is SNHLY and CDR2 is FYNNEI in the germline V gene. This CDR3 is CASRHSGGAGETQYF. CDR3 nucleotide sequence: TGTGCCAGCAGACATAGCGGGGGGGCAGGAGAGACCCAGTACTTC.

Ten or more counts support this clonotype. V gene TRBV12-3 or TRBV12-4 combines with J gene TRBJ1-3, with D unresolved. Trimming pared 7 bases from V and 1 base from J, leaving 17 bases between. There are 16 residues in the CDR3. CDR3 amino acids: CASTLTSVRSGNTIYF. In nucleotides, the CDR3 is TGTGCCAGCACCCTGACATCCGTGAGGTCTGGAAACACCATATATTTT.

This clonotype was picked up many times. V is TRBV7-2 and J is TRBJ2-1, with 8 bases fitting TRBD1. The CDR3 totals 17 residues. V lost 2 bases to trimming and J lost 7 bases; unmatched junction nucleotides: 13. Germline loops: CDR1 SGHTA, CDR2 FQGNSA. CDR3 region: CASSLHPSGGIMNEQFF. The CDR3 DNA is TGTGCCAGCAGCTTACACCCCTCAGGGGGCATAATGAATGAGCAGTTCTTC.

This clonotype was detected many times. The chain carries TRBV12-3 or TRBV12-4 and TRBJ1-1; 7 bases align to TRBD1. This CDR3 region has 12 residues. Germline trimming cut 7 bases from V and 11 bases from J; bases unmatched to any gene: 10. In DNA, the CDR3 is TGTGCCAGCACCAACAACAGGGGATGGGCTTTCTTT. This encodes CASTNNRGWAFF.

This clonotype has ten or more counts. This rearrangement joins TRBV24-1 to TRBJ1-5; D perhaps matches TRBD1 (6 bases). The CDR3 consists of 15 residues. Per the germline V gene, CDR1 is KGHDR and CDR2 is SFDVKD. V gave up 4 bases and J gave up 3 bases, with 12 bases separating them. The chain's CDR3 is CATSDSQGPNQPQHF. The CDR3 DNA sequence: TGTGCCACCAGTGACTCACAGGGCCCCAATCAGCCCCAGCATTTT.

With regard to this clonotype: A much larger clonotype is one base distant, so this may be a read error. The chain joins TRBV14 to TRBJ2-1; D may be TRBD2 (6 bases). The CDR3 spans 15 residues. Trimming removed 4 bases from V and 3 bases from J, with 13 bases in between. Germline CDR1 and CDR2: SGHDN and FVKESK. CDR3 protein: CASSRIADIYNEQFF. The CDR3 DNA reads as TGTGCCAGCAGCCGCATAGCGGATATCTACAATGAGCAGTTCTTC.

Here the CDR3 reads CATKKGLADNEQFF. The CDR3 DNA is TGTGCCACCAAAAAGGGACTAGCGGACAATGAGCAGTTCTTC. This chain joins TRBV24-1 and TRBJ2-1; 11 bases map to TRBD2. The CDR3 is 14 residues long. After removal of 8 bases from V and 5 bases from J, the junction contained 4 bases not matched to a gene. Germline lookup yields CDR1 KGHDR and CDR2 SFDVKD.

The table lists this clonotype with many counts. The chain combines TRBV3-1 with TRBJ2-1, with 7 bases aligning to TRBD2. This CDR3 comprises 16 residues. Per the germline V gene, CDR1 is LGHDT and CDR2 is YNNKEL (reference sequence). V dropped 4 bases and J dropped 1; count of bases not matched to a gene: 7. The CDR3 loop reads CASSPGAGRSYNEQFF. The CDR3 nucleotides read TGTGCCAGCAGCCCCGGAGCGGGAAGGTCCTACAATGAGCAGTTCTTC.

This clonotype has just a few counts. The genes are TRBV9 and TRBJ2-7, with a tentative D call TRBD2 (6 bases). The germline V gene has CDR1 SGDLS and CDR2 YYNGEE. The V end lost 4 bases, the J end lost 3 bases, and 17 bases lay between the germline ends. The CDR3 is made up of 15 amino acids. In nucleotides, the CDR3 is TGTGCCAGCAGCCGCTCCTACGGGGGACGCTACGAGCAGTACTTC. It codes for CASSRSYGGRYEQYF.

As for this clonotype: The final CDR3 position lacks the conserved phenylalanine or tryptophan, pointing to a likely read error. The V and J genes are TRBV13 and TRBJ1-2, with 7 bases aligning to TRBD1. This CDR3 is 13 amino acids long. The V gene end was trimmed by 5 bases and the J gene end by 5 bases; junction bases not matched to a gene: 5. Germline assignment: CDR1 PRHDT and CDR2 FYEKMQ (reference sequence). This chain's CDR3 is CASSDQGGYGYTL. CDR3 bases: TGTGCCAGCAGCGACCAGGGGGGGTATGGCTACACCCTC.

The chain links TRBV19 to TRBJ2-7; TRBD2 matches at 11 bases. This CDR3 has 13 residues. CDR1 and CDR2 from the germline V gene are LNHDA and SQIVND (reference sequence). The V segment lost 10 bases and the J segment 2 bases; nucleotides outside the gene matches: 4. CDR3 sequence (DNA): TGTGCCACCTCGGGACTAGCGGCCTACGAGCAGTACTTC. It encodes CATSGLAAYEQYF.

This clonotype has a count of ten or more. V is TRBV11-3 and J is TRBJ2-3, with 15 bases lining up with TRBD2. Unmatched junction bases numbered 6, after V lost 5 bases and J lost 0 bases. The CDR3 is 18 residues long. The germline CDR1 and CDR2 sequences are SGHNT and YENEEA. CDR3 sequence (DNA): TGTGCCAGCAGCCTGGGACTAGCGGGGGGCACGAGCACAGATACGCAGTATTTT. Translated: CASSLGLAGGTSTDTQYF.

Many counts were recorded for this clonotype. The J gene is TRBJ2-7, the V gene TRBV20-1, with 11 positions matching TRBD2. The germline CDR1 and CDR2 sequences are DFQATT and SNEGSKA (reference sequence). V trimming: 1 base; J trimming: 5 bases; junction bases outside the gene matches: 10. CDR3 length: 16 residues. The CDR3: CSARGLLAGGRNEQYF. In DNA, the CDR3 is TGCAGTGCTAGAGGGCTCCTAGCGGGGGGTCGAAACGAGCAGTACTTC.

The rearrangement links TRBV19 to TRBJ2-3; either TRBD1 or TRBD2 may supply D (6 bases each). Trimming shortened V by 6 bases and J by 7 bases, and 11 bases separated the two germline ends. This CDR3 region has 12 residues. Germline assignment: CDR1 LNHDA and CDR2 SQIVND (reference sequence). The chain's CDR3 is CASSPGAYTQYF. CDR3 DNA sequence: TGTGCCAGTAGCCCGGGGGCCTATACGCAGTATTTT. Based on the CDR3 plus reference TRBV19 and TRBJ2-3, the full variable domain is DGGITQSPKYLFRKEGQNVTLSCEQNLNHDAMYWYRQDPGQGLRLIYYSQIVNDFQKGDIAEGYSVSREKKESFPLTVTSAQKNPTAFYLCASSPGAYTQYFGPGTRLTVL.

This clonotype was counted only a few times. The V and J genes are TRBV6-1 and TRBJ2-1; 10 bases fit TRBD1. This CDR3 contains 17 residues. CDR1 MNHNS and CDR2 SASEGT come from the germline V gene. V was clipped by 1 base and J by 5 bases; unmatched bases: 8. CDR3 DNA sequence: TGTGCCAGCAGTGAAGGTCCCGGGACAGGGGACCACAATGAGCAGTTCTTC. Translated: CASSEGPGTGDHNEQFF.

This clonotype was found many times. The rearrangement joins TRBV5-1 to TRBJ2-2; D call uncertain. The CDR3 runs 15 residues. CDR1 and CDR2 (germline): SGHRS, YFSETQ. The V end was cut by 2 bases, the J end by 1 base, with 9 bases between. CDR3 in amino acids: CASSLNPGNTGELFF. The DNA of the CDR3 is TGCGCCAGCAGCTTAAATCCCGGGAACACCGGGGAGCTGTTTTTT. The full variable domain, with the rest looked up from reference TRBV5-1 and TRBJ2-2, is KAGVTQTPRYLIKTRGQQVTLSCSPISGHRSVSWYQQTPGQGLQFLFEYFSETQRNKGNFPGRFSGRQFSNSRSEMNVSTLELGDSALYLCASSLNPGNTGELFFGEGSRLTVL.

This clonotype showed up many times. The chain carries TRBV7-6 and TRBJ1-1, with D possibly being TRBD1 (5 bases). The length of the CDR3 is 15 residues. Germline CDR1 reads SGHVS; CDR2 reads FNYEAQ. V was cut by 5 bases and J by 8 bases, with 21 bases left in between. CDR3 DNA sequence: TGTGCCAGCAGCGGCCGGGACGGCGCCTACGAGGAAGCTTTCTTT. Protein: CASSGRDGAYEEAFF.

The V gene is TRBV24-1, the J gene TRBJ2-7; TRBD1 matches at 12 bases. CDR1 is KGHDR and CDR2 is SFDVKD in the germline V gene. Losses at the gene ends were 7 bases for V and 5 bases for J; bases not matched to a gene: 5. This CDR3 is 14 amino acids long. The CDR3 sequence is CATRTGQGAHEQYF. CDR3 in DNA: TGTGCCACCAGGACGGGACAGGGGGCCCACGAGCAGTACTTC.

This clonotype was recorded many times. The chain is built from TRBV20-1 and TRBJ2-7; a weak D match, TRBD2 (5 bases). V lost 6 bases to trimming and J lost 1 base, with 13 bases between them. Germline CDR1 is DFQATT and CDR2 is SNEGSKA (reference sequence). The CDR3 length is 13 residues. The CDR3 protein is CSAGELSSYEQYF. The CDR3 nucleotides are TGCAGTGCGGGAGAGCTTTCATCCTACGAGCAGTACTTC.